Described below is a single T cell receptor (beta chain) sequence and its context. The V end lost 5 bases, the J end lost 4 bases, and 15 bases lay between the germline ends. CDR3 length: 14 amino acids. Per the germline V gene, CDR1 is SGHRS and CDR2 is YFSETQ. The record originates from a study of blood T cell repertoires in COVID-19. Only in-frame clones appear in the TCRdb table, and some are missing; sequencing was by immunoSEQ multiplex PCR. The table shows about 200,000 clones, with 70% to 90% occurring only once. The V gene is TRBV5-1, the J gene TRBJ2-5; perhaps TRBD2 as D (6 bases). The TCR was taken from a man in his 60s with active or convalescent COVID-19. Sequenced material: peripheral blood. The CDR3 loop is CASRTQPGVETQYF. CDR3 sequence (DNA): TGCGCCAGCAGAACACAACCGGGGGTAGAGACCCAGTACTTC.